Listed here are 25 T cell receptor beta chains from one sample, sequenced in a study of control samples from healthy donors and cancer patients. Clones were sequenced by immunoSEQ multiplex PCR, and TCRdb holds only the in-frame ones, with some missing. This table holds 55,000 to 70,000 clones, almost 90% found once. Material for sequencing was PBMCs. The receptors here all came from a man between 60 and 70 years old with colorectal cancer.

In this sample, this clone turned up once. The chain carries TRBV5-5 and TRBJ2-2, with 12 nucleotides matching TRBD2. Germline CDR1 and CDR2: SGHKS and YYEKEE (reference sequence). The ends lost 4 bases at V and 1 base at J; junction bases unmatched: 11. This CDR3 region has 19 residues. The CDR3 loop reads CASSPPLAGGFENTGELFF. The CDR3 DNA follows: TGTGCCAGCAGCCCCCCCCTAGCGGGGGGGTTTGAGAACACCGGGGAGCTGTTTTTT.

The gene calls are TRBV6-5 and TRBJ1-2, with D possibly TRBD1 on 5 matching bases. Trimming removed 5 bases at V and 8 bases at J, with 15 bases between. CDR3 size: 13 residues. Germline assignment: CDR1 MNHEY and CDR2 SVGAGI. The CDR3 nucleotides read TGTGCCAGCAGTCACACAGGTTCGGAGGGCTACACCTTC. This translates into CASSHTGSEGYTF.

The chain joins TRBV12-3 or TRBV12-4 to TRBJ1-5, with a possible D match to TRBD1 (5 bases). Trimming took off 6 bases at V and 3 bases at J, with 9 bases between the two ends. The CDR3 runs to 13 residues. CDR3: CASSAGTNQPQHF. Here the CDR3 DNA reads TGTGCCAGCAGCGCCGGGACCAATCAGCCCCAGCATTTT.

J is TRBJ1-2 and V is TRBV19; D might be TRBD1 (5 bases). CDR1 LNHDA and CDR2 SQIVND come from the germline V gene (reference sequence). This CDR3 region has 12 residues. The V end lost 1 base, the J end lost 7 bases, and 7 bases lay between the germline ends. This chain's CDR3 is CASSIAGGGYTF. The CDR3 nucleotides are TGTGCCAGTAGTATAGCTGGGGGTGGCTACACCTTC.

Only one count was recorded for this clone. The chain joins TRBV6-5 to TRBJ1-2; D unclear. Between the trimmed V and J ends, which lost 0 bases and 8 bases, there was a span of 7 bases. The CDR3 extends over 12 amino acids. The V gene's germline CDR1 is MNHEY and CDR2 SVGAGI. The CDR3 region has the DNA TGTGCCAGCAGTTACTCTGGCGGGGGCTACACCTTC. Encoded protein: CASSYSGGGYTF.

This rearrangement joins TRBV3-1 (or the pseudogene TRBV3-2) to TRBJ2-7, with D perhaps matching TRBD2 (5 bases). Germline V gene lookup returns CDR1 LGHDT and CDR2 YNNKEL (reference sequence). CDR3 length equals 14 residues. V was shortened by 1 base and J by 3 bases, with 10 bases between the two germline ends. The CDR3 DNA follows: TGTGCCAGCAGCCAAGTAACAGACTACTACGAGCAGTACTTC. Its protein is CASSQVTDYYEQYF.

The rearrangement links TRBV27 to TRBJ2-1, with 10 bases identical to TRBD2. V lost 6 bases to trimming and J lost 2 bases; unmatched junction nucleotides: 7. CDR1 is MNHEY and CDR2 is SMNVEV in the germline V gene (reference sequence). CDR3 length: 16 residues. CDR3 DNA: TGTGCCAGCAGGAACTACCTAGCGGGGGCCTACAATGAGCAGTTCTTC. The encoded protein is CASRNYLAGAYNEQFF.

The chain recombines TRBV14 with TRBJ1-2; TRBD1 matches at 7 bases. The J segment lost 0 bases and the V segment lost 0 bases, leaving 1 base of the junction unmatched. The CDR3 loop spans 15 amino acids. The germline V gene has CDR1 SGHDN and CDR2 FVKESK. CDR3 residues: CASSQDGTANYGYTF. In nucleotides, the CDR3 is TGTGCCAGCAGCCAAGACGGGACAGCTAACTATGGCTACACCTTC.

The CDR3 sequence: CASSEVVVSYGYTF. The DNA of the CDR3 is TGTGCCAGCAGTGAAGTGGTAGTATCATATGGCTACACCTTC. The chain joins TRBV2 to TRBJ1-2; D gene uncertain. The V gene lost 1 base and the J gene lost 5 bases, with 11 bases spanning the gap. CDR1 is SNHLY, CDR2 FYNNEI, per germline. This CDR3 has 14 residues.

This clone was seen more than once but under ten times. The chain's CDR3 is CASSTTAGTANEKLFF. CDR3 nucleotide sequence: TGTGCCAGCAGCACAACTGCAGGGACTGCTAATGAAAAACTGTTTTTT. The rearrangement joins TRBV7-9 to TRBJ1-4, with a tentative D call TRBD1 (5 bases). The CDR3 is made up of 16 amino acids. Germline loops: CDR1 SEHNR, CDR2 FQNEAQ (reference sequence). The ends were cut back, 5 bases at V and 3 bases at J, with 16 bases in the middle.

V usage is TRBV7-9 and J usage is TRBJ1-1, with D possibly being TRBD1 (6 bases). With 10 bases removed from V and 2 bases from J, the gap between germline ends came to 11 bases. In germline, CDR1 is SEHNR, CDR2 FQNEAQ (reference sequence). The length of the CDR3 is 12 residues. The CDR3 DNA reads TGTGCCACCTCGGACAGAAACACTGAAGCTTTCTTT. Its translation is CATSDRNTEAFF.

The gene calls are TRBV6-2 or TRBV6-3 and TRBJ1-1; D perhaps matches TRBD1 (5 bases). Germline loops: CDR1 MNHEY, CDR2 SVGEGT. The V and J ends lost 3 bases and 5 bases respectively, with 10 bases between them. The CDR3 totals 13 residues. The CDR3 nucleotides read TGTGCCAGCAGTTATTTTGAGGGGACTGAAGCTTTCTTT. Its protein is CASSYFEGTEAFF.

The rearrangement uses TRBV14 and TRBJ1-2; D not certain. CDR1 SGHDN and CDR2 FVKESK come from the germline V gene. The V end lost 0 bases, the J end lost 8 bases, and 13 bases lay between the germline ends. The CDR3 is 14 residues long. The CDR3 protein is CASSQDLQYGGYTF. The CDR3 DNA is TGTGCCAGCAGCCAAGACTTACAGTACGGGGGCTACACCTTC.

The genes are TRBV2 and TRBJ2-5; 8 nucleotides agree with TRBD1. J was trimmed by 5 bases and V by 3 bases; bases with no gene match: 8. Germline V gives CDR1 SNHLY, CDR2 FYNNEI. This CDR3 has 15 amino acids. The CDR3 loop reads CASSEQGAPRETQYF. The CDR3 nucleotides are TGTGCCAGCAGTGAGCAGGGGGCACCGCGGGAGACCCAGTACTTC.

The chain recombines TRBV18 with TRBJ2-3, with D possibly being TRBD1 (6 bases). The CDR3 covers 16 residues. CDR1 and CDR2 from the germline V gene are KGHSH and LQKENI. V was pared by 0 bases and J by 0 bases, with 10 bases between. Here the CDR3 DNA reads TGTGCCAGCTCACCACCCAGGGGAAGGAGCACAGATACGCAGTATTTT. Its translation is CASSPPRGRSTDTQYF.

V is TRBV13 and J is TRBJ2-1; the D is unclear. This CDR3 is 15 amino acids long. Per the germline V gene, CDR1 is PRHDT and CDR2 is FYEKMQ (reference sequence). V was shortened by 3 bases and J by 0 bases, with 9 bases between the two germline ends. The CDR3 sequence is CASSFYVASYNEQFF. The CDR3 DNA follows: TGTGCCAGCAGCTTCTACGTGGCCTCCTACAATGAGCAGTTCTTC. The full variable domain, in which reference TRBV13 and TRBJ2-1 provide the parts outside the CDR3, is AAGVIQSPRHLIKEKRETATLKCYPIPRHDTVYWYQQGPGQDPQFLISFYEKMQSDKGSIPDRFSAQQFSDYHSELNMSSLELGDSALYFCASSFYVASYNEQFFGPGTRLTVL.

The chain has TRBV4-1 and TRBJ2-3, with 8 bases fitting TRBD1. Unmatched junction bases numbered 8, after V lost 1 base and J lost 8 bases. The CDR3 is 15 amino acids. Germline V gene sequence: CDR1 MGHRA, CDR2 YSYEKL. The CDR3 here is CASSQGRQGRGTQYF. DNA for the CDR3: TGCGCCAGCAGCCAAGGGAGACAGGGGCGGGGTACGCAGTATTTT.

The chain carries TRBV27 and TRBJ1-1, with 8 nucleotides matching TRBD1. Looked up from germline, CDR1 is MNHEY and CDR2 is SMNVEV (reference sequence). Trimming cost V 5 bases and J 4 bases; bases outside gene matches: 9. The CDR3 length is 15 residues. This CDR3 is CASSPSQGAGTEAFF. The CDR3 DNA follows: TGTGCCAGCAGTCCATCCCAGGGGGCCGGCACTGAAGCTTTCTTT.

The chain joins TRBV28 to TRBJ1-1; TRBD1 might be the D (5 bases). V lost 6 bases and J 3 bases, leaving 17 bases between the germline ends. Germline loops: CDR1 MDHEN, CDR2 SYDVKM. CDR3 length: 15 residues. The CDR3 coding sequence is TGTGCCAGCAGCCAGGTCGGCAGGGAGGACACTGAAGCTTTCTTT. The encoded protein is CASSQVGREDTEAFF.

The chain couples TRBV24-1 to TRBJ1-4, with a weak D call TRBD1 (6 bases). V was cut by 2 bases and J by 6 bases, with 9 bases left in between. This CDR3 has 14 residues. The germline gives CDR1 KGHDR, CDR2 SFDVKD. CDR3 nucleotides: TGTGCCACCAGTGATTCGGGACACCATGAAAAACTGTTTTTT. Amino acids: CATSDSGHHEKLFF.

V gene TRBV27 combines with J gene TRBJ1-2, with D perhaps TRBD1 (6 bases). The CDR3 spans 14 residues. The V end lost 3 bases, the J end lost 3 bases, and 11 bases lay between the germline ends. Germline CDR1 and CDR2: MNHEY and SMNVEV (reference sequence). For the CDR3, the DNA is TGTGCCAGCAGTTTCCAGGGGCGGGACTATGGCTACACCTTC. It is translated as CASSFQGRDYGYTF.

The chain recombines TRBV7-9 with TRBJ2-2; 7 positions agree with TRBD2. The germline V gene encodes CDR1 SEHNR and CDR2 FQNEAQ (reference sequence). The CDR3 runs to 16 residues. V was pared by 5 bases and J by 0 bases, with 6 bases of the junction left unmatched. The CDR3 bases are TGTGCCAGCAGCCCCCCGGGAGGAACGAACACCGGGGAGCTGTTTTTT. This encodes CASSPPGGTNTGELFF.

In DNA form, the CDR3 reads TGTGCCAGCAGTGTTTTACGGGAGCTCGGGAAGTATTTT. It translates to CASSVLRELGKYF. V is TRBV2 and J is TRBJ2-3, with D possibly TRBD2 on 6 matching bases. Trimming removed 4 bases from V and 13 bases from J, with 18 bases in between. Germline lookup yields CDR1 SNHLY and CDR2 FYNNEI. This CDR3 region has 13 residues.

The chain is built from TRBV2 and TRBJ2-5, with TRBD2 matching 16 bases. This CDR3 has 18 residues. Germline lookup yields CDR1 SNHLY and CDR2 FYNNEI. V trimming: 0 bases; J trimming: 5 bases; junction bases outside the gene matches: 6. The CDR3 here is CASSEAEVGLAGGETQYF. The CDR3 DNA is TGTGCCAGCAGTGAAGCTGAAGTGGGACTAGCGGGAGGGGAGACCCAGTACTTC.

This chain uses TRBV2 with TRBJ2-7; 7 bases map to TRBD1. Germline V gives CDR1 SNHLY, CDR2 FYNNEI. V lost 5 bases and J lost 7; bases outside the gene matches: 5. This CDR3 is 12 amino acids long. The CDR3 is CASSIRDREQYF. The CDR3 DNA sequence: TGTGCCAGCAGTATCCGGGACAGAGAGCAGTACTTC.